Listed here are 11 T cell receptor beta chains from one sample, sequenced in a study of blood T cell repertoires in COVID-19. Profiled with immunoSEQ multiplex PCR; TCRdb holds only in-frame clones, not every one. The top ten hold 3% to 4% of the sample, which has roughly 220,000 clones, 80% to 90% seen once. The specimen sequenced was PBMCs or T cells enriched from blood (not recorded which). The source is a woman aged 40 to 50 with acute COVID-19.

A remark on this clone: This specimen includes other DNA sequences encoding the same CDR3. The rearrangement joins TRBV19 to TRBJ1-2, with 8 positions matching TRBD1. Germline V lookup: CDR1 LNHDA, CDR2 SQIVND (reference sequence). The CDR3 is 14 residues long. Trimming removed 5 bases from V and 5 bases from J; junction bases left unmatched: 7. The CDR3 DNA is TGTGCCAGTAGTGTCGGACAGGGCGGGTATGGCTACACCTTC. This codes for CASSVGQGGYGYTF.

The rearrangement uses TRBV21-1 and TRBJ1-6; TRBD1 reflects the table's D call only, with no check against the DNA. TRBV21-1 is listed as a pseudogene. This CDR3 contains 16 residues. CDR3 DNA: TGTGCCAGTGAGAGACAGGGAGGAGAGTATAATTCACCCCTCCACTTT. As protein: CASERQGGEYNSPLHF.

This clone has a single count. The CDR3: CASSARGSGANVLTF. CDR3 in DNA: TGTGCCAGCAGCGCTAGGGGGTCTGGGGCCAACGTCCTGACTTTC. This chain connects TRBV7-9 to TRBJ2-6; weak D call: TRBD1 (6 bases). V was clipped by 5 bases and J by 1 base, with 9 bases between them. Germline CDR1 reads SEHNR; CDR2 reads FQNEAQ (reference sequence). CDR3 size: 15 residues.

The genes are TRBV28 and TRBJ1-4, with D tentatively TRBD1 (5 bases). The CDR3 is 14 amino acids. CDR1 is MDHEN, CDR2 SYDVKM, per germline. Trimming cost V 2 bases and J 3 bases, with 7 bases left between them. The DNA of the CDR3 is TGTGCCAGCAGTTTACAGGGTGCTAATGAAAAACTGTTTTTT. Amino acid sequence: CASSLQGANEKLFF.

The rearrangement joins TRBV2 to TRBJ1-5; 9 bases fit TRBD1. The CDR3 totals 15 residues. Looked up from germline, CDR1 is SNHLY and CDR2 is FYNNEI. J was trimmed by 4 bases and V by 6 bases; bases with no gene match: 7. The CDR3 is CASSDDRGGNQPQHF. The CDR3 DNA follows: TGTGCCAGCAGCGATGACAGGGGGGGGAATCAGCCCCAGCATTTT.

V usage is TRBV4-1 and J usage is TRBJ1-2; TRBD1 matches 12 bases. Trimming removed 0 bases from V and 4 bases from J; junction bases left unmatched: 3. CDR3 length equals 16 residues. Germline lookup yields CDR1 MGHRA and CDR2 YSYEKL. CDR3 amino acids: CASSQEGTGGSYGYTF. The CDR3 DNA sequence: TGCGCCAGCAGCCAAGAAGGGACAGGGGGCAGCTATGGCTACACCTTC.

The chain uses TRBV5-1 and TRBJ1-4; TRBD1 agrees at 7 bases. The CDR3 contains 16 residues. The germline V gene has CDR1 SGHRS and CDR2 YFSETQ. J lost 0 bases, V lost 4 bases, and 6 bases had no gene match. CDR3 protein: CASSEDRSATNEKLFF. The CDR3 DNA sequence: TGCGCCAGCAGCGAGGACAGGAGCGCAACTAATGAAAAACTGTTTTTT.

The gene calls are TRBV2 and TRBJ1-5; TRBD1 is a possible D gene (5 bases). Trimming stripped 3 bases from V and 2 bases from J, with 11 bases between. Germline CDR1 reads SNHLY; CDR2 reads FYNNEI. The CDR3 runs 15 residues. DNA of the CDR3: TGTGCCAGCAGTGAGTCGGGGGTGGGCAATCAGCCCCAGCATTTT. Translated: CASSESGVGNQPQHF.

The chain is built from TRBV27 and TRBJ1-6; D is perhaps TRBD1 (5 bases). The CDR3 runs to 15 residues. V was trimmed by 6 bases and J by 0 bases, leaving 9 bases between them. The germline gives CDR1 MNHEY, CDR2 SMNVEV (reference sequence). This chain's CDR3 is CASRAGPSYNSPLHF. The CDR3 DNA sequence: TGTGCCAGCAGAGCAGGGCCCTCCTATAATTCACCCCTCCACTTT.

This clone was seen just once. V usage is TRBV24-1 and J usage is TRBJ2-1; 8 bases map to TRBD2. CDR1 KGHDR and CDR2 SFDVKD come from the germline V gene. With 3 bases clipped from V and 8 bases from J, the junction kept 11 bases outside the gene matches. The CDR3 consists of 16 residues. CDR3 region: CATSDPGHGLADEQFF. The CDR3, as DNA: TGTGCCACCAGTGATCCCGGGCATGGACTAGCCGATGAGCAGTTCTTC.

This chain links TRBV6-6 with TRBJ2-1, with D tentatively TRBD2 (5 bases). Germline V gives CDR1 MNHNY, CDR2 SVGAGI (reference sequence). V was trimmed by 6 bases and J by 6 bases, leaving 33 bases between them. This CDR3 has 20 residues. CDR3 sequence: CASSLNPHGLAKNPSNEQFF. For the CDR3, the DNA is TGTGCCAGCAGCTTAAACCCCCATGGGCTAGCAAAGAACCCGTCCAATGAGCAGTTCTTC.